Listed here is a single T cell receptor (beta chain). The data stem from a study of blood T cell repertoires in COVID-19. Study information: T cells, B-cell-depleted T cells, or PBMCs provided the cDNA or gDNA that served as material.

This table comes from immunoSEQ multiplex PCR, and its TCRdb copy is limited to in-frame clones, with some not included. The sample comprises over 250,000 clones, more than 75% of which are singletons, and around a tenth rests with the top ten. Germline loops: CDR1 LNHNV, CDR2 YYDKDF (reference sequence). This CDR3 comprises 16 residues. The V gene end was trimmed by 1 base and the J gene end by 5 bases; junction bases not matched to a gene: 8. Sequenced material: peripheral blood. The chain joins TRBV15 to TRBJ2-7; 10 bases match TRBD2. The sequence derives from a man aged 40-50 years who had recovered from COVID-19. CDR3 nucleotide sequence: TGTGCCACCAGCAGAGGGGTCCAGCGGGAGGGCCACGAGCAGTACTTC. Residues: CATSRGVQREGHEQYF. Combining the CDR3 with reference TRBV15 and TRBJ2-7 gives the whole variable domain DAMVIQNPRYQVTQFGKPVTLSCSQTLNHNVMYWYQQKSSQAPKLLFHYYDKDFNNEADTPDNFQSRRPNTSFCFLDIRSPGLGDTAMYLCATSRGVQREGHEQYFGPGTRLTVT.